This T cell receptor beta chain derives from a study of CD8+ T cells in alopecia areata. RNA extraction was followed by reverse transcription into cDNA, which acted as the sequencing template. Some clones are missing from TCRdb's copy, which holds only in-frame ones; the method was immunoSEQ multiplex PCR. The sample lists about 200,000 clones; around three fifths were seen once. In this sample, this clone turned up once. Its antigen is still unknown. Treatment reported: oral pan-JAK inhibitor, 5-10 mg twice daily. Specimens obtained from alopecia areata patients comprised lesional scalp punch biopsies and peripheral blood. Between the trimmed V and J ends, which lost 4 bases and 2 bases, there was a span of 14 bases. CDR1 is SGHRS, CDR2 YFSETQ, per germline. There are 15 residues in the CDR3. Study-wide points: As there was one nonresponder, how baseline CD8+ expansion relates to response remains uncertain. Tofacitinib significantly lowered scalp clonality and expanded CD8+ clones among the top 100. Scalp data also include sequences from resident alphabeta T cells of normal skin.

Here the sequenced sample was CD4+ T cells sorted from blood, taken at week 4, from a patient treated with tofacitinib. This TCR was recovered from a human donor with alopecia areata. V usage is TRBV5-1 and J usage is TRBJ2-3, with D possibly TRBD2 on 6 matching bases. The CDR3 bases are TGCGCCAGCAGCCACCGGGCGGGGAACACAGATACGCAGTATTTT. Encoded protein: CASSHRAGNTDTQYF. Drawing the rest from reference TRBV5-1 and TRBJ2-3, the complete variable domain is KAGVTQTPRYLIKTRGQQVTLSCSPISGHRSVSWYQQTPGQGLQFLFEYFSETQRNKGNFPGRFSGRQFSNSRSEMNVSTLELGDSALYLCASSHRAGNTDTQYFGPGTRLTVL.